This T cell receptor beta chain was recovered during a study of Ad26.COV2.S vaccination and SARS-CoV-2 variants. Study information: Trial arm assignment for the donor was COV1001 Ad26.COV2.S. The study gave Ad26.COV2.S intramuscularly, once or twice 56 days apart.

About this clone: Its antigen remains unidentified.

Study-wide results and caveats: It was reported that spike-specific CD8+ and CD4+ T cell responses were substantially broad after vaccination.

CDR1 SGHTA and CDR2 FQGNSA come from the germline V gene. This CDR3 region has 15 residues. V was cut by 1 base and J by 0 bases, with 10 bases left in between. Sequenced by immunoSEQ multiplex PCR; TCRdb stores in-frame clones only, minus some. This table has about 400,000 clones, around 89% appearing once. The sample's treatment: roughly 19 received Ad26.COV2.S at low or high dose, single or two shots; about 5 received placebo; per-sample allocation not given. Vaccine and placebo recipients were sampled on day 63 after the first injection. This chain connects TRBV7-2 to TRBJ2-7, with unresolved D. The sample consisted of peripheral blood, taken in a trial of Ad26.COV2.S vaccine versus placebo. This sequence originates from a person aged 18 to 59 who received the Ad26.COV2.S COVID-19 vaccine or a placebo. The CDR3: CASSLEALSSYEQYF. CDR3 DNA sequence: TGTGCCAGCAGCTTAGAGGCACTAAGCTCCTACGAGCAGTACTTC.